These T cell receptor beta chains were read from a single sample in a study of T-cell reconstitution after alpha-beta-depleted transplantation in children. MiXCR was run by TCRdb on the PCR reads, yielding one entry per CDR3 protein. Altogether around 500,000 distinct CDR3 sequences are present, 9.5% to 15% being singletons, with the ten largest covering more than 5.5%. This specimen was PBMCs from the stem cell graft donor, taken from the stem cell graft. Receptor source: a human donor who donated a stem cell graft to a child with combined immunodeficiency. The CDR3 runs from the conserved cysteine through the conserved F or W. D genes are given only for firm matches.

V gene	J gene	D gene	CDR3 protein
TRBV9	TRBJ2-7	NA	CASSVGLQTYEQYF
TRBV5-1	TRBJ2-3	NA	CASSSLGAGRTDTQYF
TRBV20-1	TRBJ1-1	NA	CSARDTDHTEAFF
TRBV5-8	TRBJ2-6	NA	CASRIQGARILGANVLTF
TRBV2	TRBJ2-2	NA	CASSVGRTGELFF
TRBV5-1	TRBJ1-2	TRBD1	CASSLDYITGARNYGYTF
TRBV5-1	TRBJ2-1	NA	CASSLISGSYNEQFF
TRBV11-2	TRBJ2-5	TRBD2	CASSQGGGSRETQYF
TRBV29-1	TRBJ2-3	NA	CSVVDGTTDTQYF
TRBV12-3/TRBV12-4	TRBJ2-1	TRBD1	CASSLGTDNEQFF
TRBV4-2	TRBJ1-1	NA	CASSQDRGTGLAFF
TRBV2	TRBJ2-1	NA	CASSGDYSYNEQFF
TRBV24-1	TRBJ2-1	NA	CATSGARRNEQFF
TRBV20-1	TRBJ2-5	NA	CSARDGRQPQETQYF
TRBV7-8	TRBJ2-4	NA	CASNNNIQYF
TRBV20-1	TRBJ2-7	NA	CSARVWKGDSYEQYF
TRBV29-1	TRBJ2-2	NA	CSVGSRATTGELFF
TRBV5-1	TRBJ2-3	NA	CASSLFASPDTQYF
TRBV4-3	TRBJ2-3	NA	CASSQGSASTDTQYF